This section outlines one T cell receptor beta chain sequence together with its context. Every donor was a healthy person donating bone marrow. This sample stems from a study of cytomegalovirus exposure and HLA in healthy donors. The PCR ran on 60 Vbeta and 13 Jbeta primers. Assay used: immunoSEQ multiplex PCR; TCRdb lists only in-frame clones, some missing. The sample lists some 190,000 clones, roughly 83% occurring once. V lost 1 base to trimming and J lost 1 base, with 10 bases between them. Germline CDR1 reads MGHRA; CDR2 reads YSYEKL. This CDR3 has 15 amino acids. The chain recombines TRBV4-1 with TRBJ1-1; unclear D gene. This TCR derives from a boy under 10 years old in good health and CMV-seronegative. Sequenced sample: PBMCs. The CDR3 bases are TGCGCCAGCAGCCAAGCCCCCGGGAAGAACACTGAAGCTTTCTTT. This sequence encodes CASSQAPGKNTEAFF.